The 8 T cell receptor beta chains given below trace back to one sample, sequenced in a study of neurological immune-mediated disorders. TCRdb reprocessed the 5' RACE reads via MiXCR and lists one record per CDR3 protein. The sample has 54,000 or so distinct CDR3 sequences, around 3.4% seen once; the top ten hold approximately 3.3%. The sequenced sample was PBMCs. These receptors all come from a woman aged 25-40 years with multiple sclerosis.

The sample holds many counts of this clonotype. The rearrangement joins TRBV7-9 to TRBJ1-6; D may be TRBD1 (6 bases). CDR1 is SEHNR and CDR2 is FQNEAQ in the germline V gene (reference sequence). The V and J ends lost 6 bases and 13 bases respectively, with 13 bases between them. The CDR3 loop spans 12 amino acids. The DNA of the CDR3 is TGTGCCAGCAGGGAGGGGGGAAAGCCCCTCCACTTT. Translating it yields CASREGGKPLHF.

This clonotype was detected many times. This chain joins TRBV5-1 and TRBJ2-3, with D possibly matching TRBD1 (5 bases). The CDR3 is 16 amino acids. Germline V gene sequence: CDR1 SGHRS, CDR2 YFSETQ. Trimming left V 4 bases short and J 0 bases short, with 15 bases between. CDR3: CASSPPLDRSTDTQYF. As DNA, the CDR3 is TGCGCCAGCAGCCCCCCGCTCGACAGAAGCACAGATACGCAGTATTTT.

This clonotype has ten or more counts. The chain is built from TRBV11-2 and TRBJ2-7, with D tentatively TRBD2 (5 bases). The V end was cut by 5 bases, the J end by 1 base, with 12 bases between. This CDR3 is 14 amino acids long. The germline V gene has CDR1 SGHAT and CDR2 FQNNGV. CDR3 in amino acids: CASSPRVGSYEQYF. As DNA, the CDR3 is TGTGCCAGCAGCCCGCGGGTGGGTTCCTACGAGCAGTACTTC.

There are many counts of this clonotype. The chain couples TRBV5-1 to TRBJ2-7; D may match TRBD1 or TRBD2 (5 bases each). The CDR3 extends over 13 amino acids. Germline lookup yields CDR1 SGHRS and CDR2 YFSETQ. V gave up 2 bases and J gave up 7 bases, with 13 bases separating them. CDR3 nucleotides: TGCGCCAGCAGCTTCGGGGCCGTGAGGGAGCAGTACTTC. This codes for CASSFGAVREQYF. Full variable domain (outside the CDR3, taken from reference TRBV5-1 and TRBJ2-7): KAGVTQTPRYLIKTRGQQVTLSCSPISGHRSVSWYQQTPGQGLQFLFEYFSETQRNKGNFPGRFSGRQFSNSRSEMNVSTLELGDSALYLCASSFGAVREQYFGPGTRLTVT.

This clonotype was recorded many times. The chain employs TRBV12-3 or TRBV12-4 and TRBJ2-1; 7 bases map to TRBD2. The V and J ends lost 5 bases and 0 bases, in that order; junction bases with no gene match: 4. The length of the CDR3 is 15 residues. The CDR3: CASSTGGSSYNEQFF. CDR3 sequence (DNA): TGTGCCAGCAGTACCGGGGGGAGCTCCTACAATGAGCAGTTCTTC.

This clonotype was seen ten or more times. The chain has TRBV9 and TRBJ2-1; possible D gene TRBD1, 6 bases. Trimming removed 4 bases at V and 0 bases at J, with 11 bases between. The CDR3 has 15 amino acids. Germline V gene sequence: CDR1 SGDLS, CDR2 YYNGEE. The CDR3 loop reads CASSRQGNSYNEQFF. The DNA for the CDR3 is TGTGCCAGCAGCCGCCAGGGGAACTCCTACAATGAGCAGTTCTTC.

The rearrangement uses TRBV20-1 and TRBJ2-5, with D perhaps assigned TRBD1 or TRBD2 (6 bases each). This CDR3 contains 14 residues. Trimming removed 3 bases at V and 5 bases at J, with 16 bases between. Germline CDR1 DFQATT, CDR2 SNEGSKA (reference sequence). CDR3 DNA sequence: TGCAGTGCTAGGAGGCGTGGGGGGCCGGAGACCCAGTACTTC. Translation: CSARRRGGPETQYF.

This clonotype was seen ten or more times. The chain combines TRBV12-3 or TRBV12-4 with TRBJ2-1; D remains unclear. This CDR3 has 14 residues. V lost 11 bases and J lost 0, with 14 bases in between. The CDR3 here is CALSTRTSYNEQFF. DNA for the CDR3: TGTGCCCTAAGCACCAGAACCTCCTACAATGAGCAGTTCTTC.